The present TCR beta chain was sequenced within a study of CD4 T cells in relation to SARS-CoV-2 and coronaviruses (TCRdb year 2021). The study in broad terms: The ViraFEST assay cultured PBMCs with antigen for nine to eleven days, then sequenced TCR beta CDR3s to find antigen-specific clonal expansions. The negative reference condition was either a culture with an HIV-1 Nef peptide pool or a culture with no peptide. HLA restriction was mapped for shared crossreactive spike epitopes using patient-derived lymphoblastoid cell lines. At the level of individual TCR clonotypes, the study measured memory CD4+ T cell crossreactivity between SARS-CoV-2 spike protein and common cold coronavirus spike proteins. The Adaptive Biotechnologies TCR-sequencing kit was used to sequence samples from a few pre-COVID donors and the naive versus memory experiments, while other data came from Illumina-based sequencing. Expansion assays from other donors in the study were sequenced with a different, Illumina-based TCR-beta assay. Points the paper makes about the study in general: Compared with monoreactive clones, crossreactive clones had significantly weaker SARS-CoV-2-driven expansion, a result consistent with antigenic imprinting. Pre-pandemic and post-infection samples were not both contributed by any donor, so tracing of the source of pre-existing responses was limited. Memory CD4+ clonotypes crossrecognizing SARS-CoV-2 and at least one common cold coronavirus spike were found in roughly 59% of donors. The study was limited by small numbers of patients and tested TCRs. Crossreactivity analysis centred on spike protein, so crossreactivity against other viral proteins was not assessed.

CD4+ T cells from unexposed donors were collected before the COVID-19 pandemic (2011-2018). After around eleven days of culture, CD4+ T cells were isolated with the EasySep CD4+ T cell isolation kit. As far as cell numbers permitted, CD4+ T cells from unexposed donors were tested for reactivity against SARS-CoV-2 S and N as well as four spike pools from common cold coronaviruses. Each well received millions of PBMCs, cultured in IMDM supplemented with roughly 5.3% human AB serum and around 9 IU/ml IL-2. Half of the culture medium was replaced with fresh IL-2-containing medium on days 3 and 7. In general, every peptide culture condition was set up in three replicate wells. The leukapheresis product for the unexposed donors was obtained through commercial purchase. Ficoll-Paque PLUS gradient centrifugation was used to isolate PBMCs from leukapheresis product or whole blood. The PBMCs went either fresh into the expansion assay or into cryopreservation at -140 degrees C. The QIAamp Micro DNA Kit was used to extract genomic DNA from the CD4+ T cells.

CDR1 and CDR2, looked up from the germline V gene, are SGDLS and YYNGEE. At the junction V is shortened by 4 bases and J by 2 bases, with 14 bases in between. The cysteine opens and the phenylalanine closes a CDR3 of 15 amino acids. The only DNA kept is the CDR3, 45 bases in frame from the first base. This clone turned up a few times. This receptor's antigen is unknown. No base qualities exist here, and no much larger clone lies one base off it. Library preparation was by the immunoSEQ multiplex PCR assay. Regarding the original processing steps: Preprocessing removed nonproductive sequences and CDR3s not starting with C, not ending with F or W, or shorter than 7 amino acids. Antigen-specific clonotypes were called with the MANAFEST web app, based on expansion relative to reference and other culture wells. A clone was considered positive if significant expansion relative to the reference culture was observed in 2 of 3 replicate wells at an FDR below 0.05. Positive clones also required significant expansion versus all other tandem wells and an odds ratio above 5. Pairwise Levenshtein distance, computed with the stringdist R package after three terminal residues were trimmed from each end, was used as the measure of CDR3 homology. As stored in TCRdb, this immuneACCESS dataset retains in-frame rearrangements with V and J assigned. A fraction of the clones does not appear; measured against another copy, unresolved V genes explain less than half of the discrepancy, and the remainder lacks a known reason. That table supplies the V and J calls and clone size; D and trimming were determined from the DNA. Recorded for this sample are 25,000 to 30,000 clones; over 65% of them occurred a single time. The ten largest clones capture roughly 20% of the sample.

Rearrangement joined TRBV9 to TRBJ2-3; TRBD2 is perhaps the D gene, given 6 matching bases. Material: CD4+ T cells from PBMCs, cultured in vitro. This TCR was recovered from a human donor in good health. The CDR3 corresponds to CASSITSLTTDTQYF. At the DNA level, the sequence is TGTGCCAGCAGCATTACTAGCTTAACCACAGATACGCAGTATTTT.